The clone carrying this TCR beta chain was detected a few times. Its cognate antigen is unknown. The data are from a study of vaccination effects on CD4 cells after COVID-19. Whole-study context: ViraFEST expansion of antigen-specific CD4+ T cells with viral peptide pools preceded sequencing.

Isolating CD4+ T cells followed approximately 9 days of culture. In the vaccine recipients, nucleocapsid antibodies were negative and there was no prior SARS-CoV-2 infection. The method was immunoSEQ multiplex PCR; TCRdb's version includes in-frame clones alone and lacks a portion of them. The sample lists about 74,000 clones, roughly 80% occurring once. Specimen: CD4+ T cells from PBMCs cultured without peptide, collected before COVID-19 vaccination. The clonotype originates from a human donor who received a COVID-19 vaccine.

DNA of the CDR3: TGCGCCAGCAGCCAAGAACGGCGGTTAGCAACTAATGAAAAACTGTTTTTT. Protein sequence: CASSQERRLATNEKLFF. The rearrangement uses TRBV4-3 and TRBJ1-4; D gene ambiguous. Trimming pared 0 bases from V and 0 bases from J, leaving 11 bases between. The germline CDR1 and CDR2 sequences are LGHNA and YSLEER. The CDR3 loop spans 17 amino acids.